A selection of T cell receptor beta chains follows, all from one sample in a study of cytomegalovirus exposure and HLA in healthy donors. Assay used: immunoSEQ multiplex PCR; TCRdb lists only in-frame clones, some missing. The table has fewer than 200,000 clones, approximately 80% seen once. The sample comprised PBMCs. These receptors were collected from a man aged 18 to 29 in good health and CMV-seropositive. Each CDR3 is given with its conserved first and last residue. D genes are given only for firm matches. Part of the rows lack a size; the others show once, few, many or a class for expanded clones.

J,length,D,V,size,CDR3,DNA
TRBJ1-1,13,NA,TRBV5-1,NA,CASSLTGNTEAFF,TGCGCCAGCAGCTTGACAGGGAACACTGAAGCTTTCTTT
TRBJ2-1,15,NA,TRBV5-6,NA,CASSLVPGNHNEQFF,TGTGCCAGCAGCTTGGTGCCAGGAAACCACAATGAGCAGTTCTTC
TRBJ2-7,15,TRBD2,TRBV15,NA,CATSASGLSSYEQYF,TGTGCCACCAGCGCTAGCGGCCTAAGCTCCTACGAGCAGTACTTC
TRBJ1-4,14,TRBD1,TRBV18,NA,CASSPPGQNEKLFF,TGTGCCAGCTCACCACCGGGACAGAATGAAAAACTGTTTTTT
TRBJ2-3,14,NA,TRBV7-3,NA,CASSLTGYRDTQYF,TGTGCCAGCAGCCTCACGGGTTATAGGGATACGCAGTATTTT
TRBJ2-1,14,TRBD1,TRBV4-2,NA,CASSQWDSYNEQFF,TGTGCCAGCAGCCAATGGGACAGCTACAATGAGCAGTTCTTC
TRBJ2-1,13,NA,TRBV19,NA,CASSTNQGYEQFF,TGTGCCAGTAGTACGAATCAGGGTTATGAGCAGTTCTTC
TRBJ2-1,15,NA,TRBV7-9,NA,CSSSSTRGPYNEQFF,TGTTCCAGCAGCTCGACGAGAGGCCCATACAATGAGCAGTTCTTC
TRBJ2-3,16,TRBD2,TRBV15,NA,CATSRESGTQDDTQYF,TGTGCCACCAGCAGGGAAAGCGGGACTCAAGACGATACGCAGTATTTT
TRBJ2-7,14,NA,TRBV9,NA,CASSVGQVEGEQYF,TGTGCCAGCAGCGTAGGGCAGGTGGAAGGCGAGCAGTACTTC
TRBJ2-1,19,TRBD2,TRBV13,NA,CASSPRGGTSGSSYNEQFF,TGTGCCAGCAGCCCTAGAGGGGGGACTAGCGGGAGCTCCTACAATGAGCAGTTCTTC
TRBJ1-1,15,TRBD1,TRBV6-6,NA,CASSYSGRGLTEAFF,TGTGCCAGCAGTTACTCAGGCAGGGGGCTCACTGAAGCTTTCTTT
TRBJ2-3,16,TRBD2,TRBV7-9,once,CASSLVASGSLDTQYF,TGTGCCAGCAGCTTAGTGGCTAGCGGGAGTTTGGATACGCAGTATTTT
TRBJ2-7,15,NA,TRBV4-3,NA,CASSQGALLSYEQYF,TGCGCCAGCAGCCAAGGGGCCCTTCTCTCCTACGAGCAGTACTTC
TRBJ2-7,13,NA,TRBV18,NA,CASSPLAQFEQYF,TGTGCCAGCTCACCTCTGGCCCAGTTTGAGCAGTACTTC
TRBJ2-3,13,NA,TRBV25-1,NA,CASMAGSTDTQYF,TGTGCCAGCATGGCAGGGAGCACAGATACGCAGTATTTT